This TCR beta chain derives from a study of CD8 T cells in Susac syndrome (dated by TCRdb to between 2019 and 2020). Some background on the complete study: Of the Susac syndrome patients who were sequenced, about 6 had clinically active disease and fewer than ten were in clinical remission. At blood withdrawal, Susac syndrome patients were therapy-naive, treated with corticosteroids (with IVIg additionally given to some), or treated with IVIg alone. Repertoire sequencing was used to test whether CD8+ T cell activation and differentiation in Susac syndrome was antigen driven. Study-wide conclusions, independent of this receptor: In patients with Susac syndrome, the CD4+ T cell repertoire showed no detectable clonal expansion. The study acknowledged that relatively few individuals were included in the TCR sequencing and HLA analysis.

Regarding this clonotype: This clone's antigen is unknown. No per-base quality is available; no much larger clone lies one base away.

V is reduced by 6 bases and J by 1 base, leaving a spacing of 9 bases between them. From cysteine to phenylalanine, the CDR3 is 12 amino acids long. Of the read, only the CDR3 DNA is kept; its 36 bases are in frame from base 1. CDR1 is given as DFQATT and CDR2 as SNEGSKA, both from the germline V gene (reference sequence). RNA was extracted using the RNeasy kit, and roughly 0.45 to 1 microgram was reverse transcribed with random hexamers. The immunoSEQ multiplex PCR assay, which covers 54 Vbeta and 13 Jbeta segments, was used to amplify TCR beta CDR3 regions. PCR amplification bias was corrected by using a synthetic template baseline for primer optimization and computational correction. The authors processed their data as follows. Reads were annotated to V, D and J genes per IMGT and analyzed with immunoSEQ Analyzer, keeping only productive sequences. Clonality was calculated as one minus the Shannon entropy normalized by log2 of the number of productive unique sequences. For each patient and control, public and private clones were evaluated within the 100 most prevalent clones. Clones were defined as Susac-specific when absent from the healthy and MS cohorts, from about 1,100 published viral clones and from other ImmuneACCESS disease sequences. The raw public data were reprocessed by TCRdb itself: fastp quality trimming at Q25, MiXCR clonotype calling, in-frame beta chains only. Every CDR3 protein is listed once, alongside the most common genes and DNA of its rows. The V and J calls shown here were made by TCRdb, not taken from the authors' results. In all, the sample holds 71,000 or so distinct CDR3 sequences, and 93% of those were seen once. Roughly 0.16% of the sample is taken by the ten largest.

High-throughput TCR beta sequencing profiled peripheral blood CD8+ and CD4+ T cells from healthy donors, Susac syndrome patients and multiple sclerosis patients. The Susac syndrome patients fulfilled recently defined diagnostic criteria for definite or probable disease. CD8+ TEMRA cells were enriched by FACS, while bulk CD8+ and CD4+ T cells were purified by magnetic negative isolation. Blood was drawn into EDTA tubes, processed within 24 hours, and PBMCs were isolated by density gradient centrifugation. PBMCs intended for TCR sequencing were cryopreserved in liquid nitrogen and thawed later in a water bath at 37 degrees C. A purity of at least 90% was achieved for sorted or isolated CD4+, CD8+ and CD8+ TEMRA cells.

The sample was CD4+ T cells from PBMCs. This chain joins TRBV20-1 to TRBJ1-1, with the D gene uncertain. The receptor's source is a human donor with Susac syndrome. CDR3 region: CSAMVTNTEAFF. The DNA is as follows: TGCAGTGCGATGGTGACGAACACTGAAGCTTTCTTT.